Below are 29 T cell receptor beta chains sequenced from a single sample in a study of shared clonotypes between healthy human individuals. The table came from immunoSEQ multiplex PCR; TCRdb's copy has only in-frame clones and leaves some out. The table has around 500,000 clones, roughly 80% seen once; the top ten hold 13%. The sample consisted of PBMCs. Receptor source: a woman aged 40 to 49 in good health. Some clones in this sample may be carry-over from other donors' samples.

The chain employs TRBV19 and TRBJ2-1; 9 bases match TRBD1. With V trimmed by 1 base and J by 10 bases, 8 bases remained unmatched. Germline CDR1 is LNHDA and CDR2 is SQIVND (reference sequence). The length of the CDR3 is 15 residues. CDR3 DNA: TGTGCCAGTAGTATAGCGGGACAGGGTTACGAGGAGCAGTTCTTC. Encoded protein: CASSIAGQGYEEQFF.

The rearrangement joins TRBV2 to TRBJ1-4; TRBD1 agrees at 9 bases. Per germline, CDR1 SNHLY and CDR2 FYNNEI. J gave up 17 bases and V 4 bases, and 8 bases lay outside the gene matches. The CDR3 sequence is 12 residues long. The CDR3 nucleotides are TGTGCCAGCAGTGCACAGGGGGCTGCGCCATTTTTT. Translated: CASSAQGAAPFF.

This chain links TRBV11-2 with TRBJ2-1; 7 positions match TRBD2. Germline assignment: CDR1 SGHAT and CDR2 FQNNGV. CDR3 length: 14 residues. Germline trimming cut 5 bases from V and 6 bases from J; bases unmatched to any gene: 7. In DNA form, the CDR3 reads TGTGCCAGCAGCCGGGACTATCTCAGCAATGAGCAGTTCTTC. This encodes CASSRDYLSNEQFF.

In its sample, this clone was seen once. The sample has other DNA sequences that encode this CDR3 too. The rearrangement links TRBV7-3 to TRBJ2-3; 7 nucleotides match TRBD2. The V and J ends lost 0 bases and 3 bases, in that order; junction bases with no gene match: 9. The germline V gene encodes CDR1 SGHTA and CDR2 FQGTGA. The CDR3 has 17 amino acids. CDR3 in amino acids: CASSLTPAGAGTDTQYF. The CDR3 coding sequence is TGTGCCAGCAGCTTAACCCCGGCGGGAGCAGGGACAGATACGCAGTATTTT.

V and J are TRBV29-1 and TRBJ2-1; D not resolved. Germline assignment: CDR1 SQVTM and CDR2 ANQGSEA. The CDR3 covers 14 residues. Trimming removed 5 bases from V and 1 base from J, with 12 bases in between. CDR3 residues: CSVTVTLSYNEQFF. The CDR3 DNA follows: TGCAGCGTTACGGTGACCCTTTCCTACAATGAGCAGTTCTTC.

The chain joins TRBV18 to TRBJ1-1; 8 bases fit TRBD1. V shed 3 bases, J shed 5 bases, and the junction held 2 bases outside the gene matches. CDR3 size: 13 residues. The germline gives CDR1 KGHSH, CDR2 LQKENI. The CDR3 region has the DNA TGTGCCAGCTCACCCCGACAGGGGACTGAAGCTTTCTTT. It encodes CASSPRQGTEAFF.

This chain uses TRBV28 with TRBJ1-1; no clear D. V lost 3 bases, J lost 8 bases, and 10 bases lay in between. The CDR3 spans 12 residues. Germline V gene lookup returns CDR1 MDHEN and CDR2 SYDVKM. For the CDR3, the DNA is TGTGCCAGCAGTTTTTGGAGGGCCGAAGCTTTCTTT. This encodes CASSFWRAEAFF.

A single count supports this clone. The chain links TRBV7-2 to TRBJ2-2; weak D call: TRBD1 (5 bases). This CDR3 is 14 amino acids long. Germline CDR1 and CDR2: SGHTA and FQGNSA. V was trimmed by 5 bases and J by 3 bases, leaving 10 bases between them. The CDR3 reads CASSPRRDTGELFF. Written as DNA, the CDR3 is TGTGCCAGCAGCCCGCGCAGGGACACCGGGGAGCTGTTTTTT.

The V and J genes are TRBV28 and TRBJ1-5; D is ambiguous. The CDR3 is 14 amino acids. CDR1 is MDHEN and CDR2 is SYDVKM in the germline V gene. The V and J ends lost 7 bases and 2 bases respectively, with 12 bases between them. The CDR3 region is CASKPQLGNQPQHF. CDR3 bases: TGTGCCAGCAAGCCACAATTGGGCAATCAGCCCCAGCATTTT.

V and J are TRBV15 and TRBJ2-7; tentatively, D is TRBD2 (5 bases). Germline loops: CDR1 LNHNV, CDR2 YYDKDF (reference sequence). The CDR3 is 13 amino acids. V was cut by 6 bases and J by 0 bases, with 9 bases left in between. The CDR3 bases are TGTGCCACCAGGTTCGACTACTCCTACGAGCAGTACTTC. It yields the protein CATRFDYSYEQYF.

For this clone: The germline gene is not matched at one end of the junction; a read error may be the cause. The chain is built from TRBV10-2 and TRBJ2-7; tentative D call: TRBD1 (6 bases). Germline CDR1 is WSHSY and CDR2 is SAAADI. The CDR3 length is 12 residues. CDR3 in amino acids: CASSESRAGERF. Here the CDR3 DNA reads TGCGCCAGCAGTGAGTCGAGGGCAGGGGAGCGCTTC.

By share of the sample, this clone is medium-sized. The CDR3 DNA is TGTGCCAGCAGTGAAGGGGCAGGGGGCTCCTACGAGCAGTACTTC. Amino acids: CASSEGAGGSYEQYF. The V gene is TRBV6-1, the J gene TRBJ2-7, with 7 bases lining up with TRBD1. Looked up from germline, CDR1 is MNHNS and CDR2 is SASEGT. Trimming took 1 base from V and 0 from J; bases not matched to a gene: 3. The CDR3 covers 15 residues.

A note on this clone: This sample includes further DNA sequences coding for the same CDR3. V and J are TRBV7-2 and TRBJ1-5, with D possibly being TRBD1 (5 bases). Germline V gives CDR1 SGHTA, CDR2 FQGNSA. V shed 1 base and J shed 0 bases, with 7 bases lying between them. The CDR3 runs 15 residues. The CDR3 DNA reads TGTGCCAGCAGCTTAGTAAGGGGTAGCAATCAGCCCCAGCATTTT. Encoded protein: CASSLVRGSNQPQHF.

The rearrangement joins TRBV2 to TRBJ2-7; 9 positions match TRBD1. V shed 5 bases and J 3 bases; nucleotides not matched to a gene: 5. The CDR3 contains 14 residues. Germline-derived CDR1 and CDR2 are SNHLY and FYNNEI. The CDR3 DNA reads TGTGCCAGCAGTAGCCGGGACAGGGACTACGAGCAGTACTTC. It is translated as CASSSRDRDYEQYF.

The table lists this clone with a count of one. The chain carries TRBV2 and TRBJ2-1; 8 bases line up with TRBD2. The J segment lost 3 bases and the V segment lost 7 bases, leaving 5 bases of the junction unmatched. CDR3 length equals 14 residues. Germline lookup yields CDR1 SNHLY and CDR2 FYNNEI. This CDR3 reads CASTGREHYNEQFF. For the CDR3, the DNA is TGTGCCAGCACCGGGAGGGAGCACTACAATGAGCAGTTCTTC. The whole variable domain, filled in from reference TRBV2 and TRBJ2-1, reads EPEVTQTPSHQVTQMGQEVILRCVPISNHLYFYWYRQILGQKVEFLVSFYNNEISEKSEIFDDQFSVERPDGSNFTLKIRSTKLEDSAMYFCASTGREHYNEQFFGPGTRLTVL.

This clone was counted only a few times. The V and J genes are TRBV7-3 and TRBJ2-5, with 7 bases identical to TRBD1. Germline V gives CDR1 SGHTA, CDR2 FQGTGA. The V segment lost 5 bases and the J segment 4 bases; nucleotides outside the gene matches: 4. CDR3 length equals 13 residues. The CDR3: CASSVYRGETQYF. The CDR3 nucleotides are TGTGCCAGCAGCGTATACAGGGGAGAGACCCAGTACTTC.

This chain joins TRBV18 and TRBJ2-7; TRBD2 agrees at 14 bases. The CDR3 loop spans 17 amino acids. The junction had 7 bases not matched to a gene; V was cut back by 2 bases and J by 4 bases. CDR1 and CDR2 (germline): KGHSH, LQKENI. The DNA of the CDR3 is TGTGCCAGCTCACCAACCCGGGGGACTAGCGGGAGTTACGAGCAGTACTTC. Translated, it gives CASSPTRGTSGSYEQYF.

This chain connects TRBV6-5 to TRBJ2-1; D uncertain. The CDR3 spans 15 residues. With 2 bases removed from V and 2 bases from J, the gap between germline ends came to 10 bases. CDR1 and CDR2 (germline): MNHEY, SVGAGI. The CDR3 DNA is TGTGCCAGCAGTTACAGGGCAGCCGCCTACAATGAGCAGTTCTTC. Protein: CASSYRAAAYNEQFF.

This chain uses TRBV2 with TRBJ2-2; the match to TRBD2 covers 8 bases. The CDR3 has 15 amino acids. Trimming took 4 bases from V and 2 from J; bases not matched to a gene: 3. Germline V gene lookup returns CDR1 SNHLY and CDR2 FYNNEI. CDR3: CASSAAGGNTGELFF. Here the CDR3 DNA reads TGTGCCAGCAGTGCGGCGGGAGGCAACACCGGGGAGCTGTTTTTT. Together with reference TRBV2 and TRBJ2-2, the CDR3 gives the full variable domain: EPEVTQTPSHQVTQMGQEVILRCVPISNHLYFYWYRQILGQKVEFLVSFYNNEISEKSEIFDDQFSVERPDGSNFTLKIRSTKLEDSAMYFCASSAAGGNTGELFFGEGSRLTVL.

The CDR3, as DNA: TGCGCCAGCAGCTTAAGGACTAGCGGCTCCGGGGAGCTGTTTTTT. Its translation is CASSLRTSGSGELFF. The chain combines TRBV5-1 with TRBJ2-2, with TRBD2 identical over 10 bases. This CDR3 spans 15 amino acids. V lost 2 bases and J lost 6; bases outside the gene matches: 4. The V gene's germline CDR1 is SGHRS and CDR2 YFSETQ.

CDR3: CASSPIGGGQPQHF. CDR3 bases: TGTGCCAGCAGTCCCATCGGGGGAGGACAGCCCCAGCATTTT. The V gene is TRBV27, the J gene TRBJ1-5; D possibly corresponds to TRBD1 (5 bases). Trimming removed 5 bases at V and 7 bases at J, with 15 bases between. The CDR3 covers 14 residues. The germline V gene encodes CDR1 MNHEY and CDR2 SMNVEV (reference sequence).

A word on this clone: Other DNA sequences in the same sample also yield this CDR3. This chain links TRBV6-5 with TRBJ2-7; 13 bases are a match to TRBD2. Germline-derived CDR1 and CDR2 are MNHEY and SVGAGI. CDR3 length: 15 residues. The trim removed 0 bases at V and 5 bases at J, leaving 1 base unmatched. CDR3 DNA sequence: TGTGCCAGCAGTTACTCTGGACTAGCGGGAGACGAGCAGTACTTC. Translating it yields CASSYSGLAGDEQYF.

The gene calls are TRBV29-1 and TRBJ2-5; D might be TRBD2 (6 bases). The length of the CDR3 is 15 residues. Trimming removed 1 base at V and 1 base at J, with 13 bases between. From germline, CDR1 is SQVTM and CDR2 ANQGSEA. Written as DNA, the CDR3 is TGCAGCGTTGAAGGGTCCCTACTAGCCCAAGAGACCCAGTACTTC. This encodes CSVEGSLLAQETQYF.

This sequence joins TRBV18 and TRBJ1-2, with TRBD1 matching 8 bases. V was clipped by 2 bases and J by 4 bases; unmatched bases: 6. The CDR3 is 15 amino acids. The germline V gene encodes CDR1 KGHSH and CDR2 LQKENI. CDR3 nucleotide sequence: TGTGCCAGCTCACCAAGGACAGGGCCCGGCTATGGCTACACCTTC. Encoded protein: CASSPRTGPGYGYTF.

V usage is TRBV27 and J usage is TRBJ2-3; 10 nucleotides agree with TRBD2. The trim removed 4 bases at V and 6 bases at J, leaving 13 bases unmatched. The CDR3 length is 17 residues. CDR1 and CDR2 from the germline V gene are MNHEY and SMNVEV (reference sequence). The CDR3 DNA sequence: TGTGCCAGCAGTTCGAACAGCGGGAGGGCGTTTAAGGATACGCAGTATTTT. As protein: CASSSNSGRAFKDTQYF.

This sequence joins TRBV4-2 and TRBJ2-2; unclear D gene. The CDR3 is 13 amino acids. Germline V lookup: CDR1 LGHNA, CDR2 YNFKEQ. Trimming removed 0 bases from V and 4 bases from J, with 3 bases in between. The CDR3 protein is CASSQELTGELFF. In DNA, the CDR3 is TGTGCCAGCAGCCAAGAGCTCACCGGGGAGCTGTTTTTT.

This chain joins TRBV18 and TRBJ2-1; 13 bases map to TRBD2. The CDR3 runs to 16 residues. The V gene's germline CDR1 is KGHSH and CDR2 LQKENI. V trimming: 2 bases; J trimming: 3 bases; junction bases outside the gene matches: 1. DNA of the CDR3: TGTGCCAGCTCACCAGGGACTAGCGGGATCTACAATGAGCAGTTCTTC. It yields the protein CASSPGTSGIYNEQFF.

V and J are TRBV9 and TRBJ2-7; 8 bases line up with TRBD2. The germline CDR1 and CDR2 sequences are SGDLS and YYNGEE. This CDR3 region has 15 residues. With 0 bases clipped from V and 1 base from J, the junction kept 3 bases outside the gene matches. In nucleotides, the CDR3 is TGTGCCAGCAGCGTAGAAGCGGGAGTTTCCTACGAGCAGTACTTC. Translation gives CASSVEAGVSYEQYF.

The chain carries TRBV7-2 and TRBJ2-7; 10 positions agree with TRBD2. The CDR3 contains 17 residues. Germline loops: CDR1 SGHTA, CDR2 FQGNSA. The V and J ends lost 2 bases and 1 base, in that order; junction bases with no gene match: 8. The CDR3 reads CASSLWLAGDNSYEQYF. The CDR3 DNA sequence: TGTGCCAGCAGCTTATGGCTAGCGGGAGACAATTCCTACGAGCAGTACTTC.